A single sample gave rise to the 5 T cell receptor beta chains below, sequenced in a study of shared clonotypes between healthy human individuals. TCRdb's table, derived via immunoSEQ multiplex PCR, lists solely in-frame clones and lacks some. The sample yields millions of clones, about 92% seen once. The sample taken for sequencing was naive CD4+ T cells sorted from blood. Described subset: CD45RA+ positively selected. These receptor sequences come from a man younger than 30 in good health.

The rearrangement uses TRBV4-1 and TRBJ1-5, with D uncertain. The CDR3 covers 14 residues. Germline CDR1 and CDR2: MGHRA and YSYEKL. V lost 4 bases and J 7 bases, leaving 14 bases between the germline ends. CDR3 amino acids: CASSRERIGQPQHF. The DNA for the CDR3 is TGCGCCAGCAGCCGGGAACGGATCGGGCAGCCCCAGCATTTT.

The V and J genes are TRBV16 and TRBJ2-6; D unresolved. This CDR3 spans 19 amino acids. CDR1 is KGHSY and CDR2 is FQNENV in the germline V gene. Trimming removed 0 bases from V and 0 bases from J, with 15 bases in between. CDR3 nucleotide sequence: TGTGCCAGCAGCCAATCGCGACTGAAAGTTCTCTCTGGGGCCAACGTCCTGACTTTC. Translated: CASSQSRLKVLSGANVLTF.

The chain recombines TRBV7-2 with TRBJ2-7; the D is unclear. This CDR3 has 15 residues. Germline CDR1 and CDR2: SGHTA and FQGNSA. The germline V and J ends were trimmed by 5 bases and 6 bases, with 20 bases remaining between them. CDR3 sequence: CASSLSLGVSGEQYF. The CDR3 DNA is TGTGCCAGCAGCCTATCGCTTGGGGTCTCGGGCGAGCAGTACTTC. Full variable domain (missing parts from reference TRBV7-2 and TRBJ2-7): GAGVSQSPSNKVTEKGKDVELRCDPISGHTALYWYRQSLGQGLEFLIYFQGNSAPDKSGLPSDRFSAERTGGSVSTLTIQRTQQEDSAVYLCASSLSLGVSGEQYFGPGTRLTVT.

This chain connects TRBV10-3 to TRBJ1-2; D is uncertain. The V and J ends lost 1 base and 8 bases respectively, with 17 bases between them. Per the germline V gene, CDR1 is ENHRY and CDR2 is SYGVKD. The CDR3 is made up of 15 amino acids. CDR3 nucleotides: TGTGCCATCAGTGAGTTTAGTATACCGGCGGAAGGCTACACCTTC. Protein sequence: CAISEFSIPAEGYTF.

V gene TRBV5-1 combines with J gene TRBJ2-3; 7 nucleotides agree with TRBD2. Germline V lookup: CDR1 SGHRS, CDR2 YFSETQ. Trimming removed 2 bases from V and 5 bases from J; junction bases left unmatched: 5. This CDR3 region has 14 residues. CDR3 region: CASSFGGVEDTQYF. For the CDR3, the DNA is TGCGCCAGCAGCTTTGGGGGGGTAGAAGATACGCAGTATTTT.